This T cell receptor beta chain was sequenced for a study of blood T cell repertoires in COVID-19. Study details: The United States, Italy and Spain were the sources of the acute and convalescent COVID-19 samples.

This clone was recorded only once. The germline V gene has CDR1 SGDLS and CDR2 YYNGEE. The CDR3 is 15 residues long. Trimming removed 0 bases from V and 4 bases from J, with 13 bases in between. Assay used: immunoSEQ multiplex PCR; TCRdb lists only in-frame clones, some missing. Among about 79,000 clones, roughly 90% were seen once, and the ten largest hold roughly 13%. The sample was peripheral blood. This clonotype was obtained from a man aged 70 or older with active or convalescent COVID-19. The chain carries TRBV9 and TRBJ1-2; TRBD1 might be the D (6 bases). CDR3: CASSVGPGGGYGYTF. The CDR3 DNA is TGTGCCAGCAGCGTAGGCCCGGGAGGGGGCTATGGCTACACCTTC.